This T cell receptor beta chain was captured by sequencing in a study of blood T cell repertoires in COVID-19 (dated by TCRdb to between 2020 and 2021). With regard to the full study: The collaborator samples originated in the United States, Italy and Spain and spanned the acute and convalescent phases of COVID-19. The prospective study material was composed of cDNA or gDNA derived from T cells, B-cell-depleted T cells, or PBMCs. Subjects who had been exposed to COVID-19, were actively infected with it, or had recovered from it provided the deeply sampled blood TCRbeta repertoires that made up the dataset. The repertoires were released in a freely available public database meant as a resource for research on the immune response to SARS-CoV-2. The samples were drawn from two sources: the first 160 participants of the ongoing ImmuneRACE study, and 950 to 1,500 subjects contributed by 6 global collaborators. Sample metadata almost always included a de-identified subject ID, COVID-19 status, age in years and sex. HLA class I and class II types, where available, came from metadata supplied by the sample provider rather than from assay-based typing.

Points the paper makes about the study in general: Clinical and demographic metadata were provided uncurated, with the amount varying by source and participant.

TCRbeta CDR3 regions were amplified from genomic DNA by means of the immunoSEQ Assay, a bias-controlled multiplex PCR. The study's own analysis went as follows. Within the assay, amplification of reference gene primers was used to estimate how many nucleated cells each sample contained. Sequence reads were collapsed and filtered to measure the absolute abundance of every unique TCRbeta CDR3 rearrangement. For each sample, productive Simpson clonality was calculated by taking the square root of Simpson's diversity index across productive rearrangements. The source is immuneACCESS, and TCRdb retained only in-frame sequences with V and J called. Part of the clones is not carried over; for the studies checked, unresolved V genes explain less than half of this, and the remainder is unexplained. Clone size and V and J calls were adopted from that table, with D and trimming inferred from the DNA. The sample contains roughly 140,000 clones, approximately 84% of them found a single time. Under 9.5% of the sample comes from the top ten.

Trimming takes 4 bases from V and 4 bases from J, and the germline ends sit 12 bases apart. For CDR1 and CDR2, the germline V gene lists LGHNA and YSLEER. From cysteine to phenylalanine, the CDR3 is 14 amino acids long. Only CDR3 DNA remains: 42 bases, in frame from the first base. Details on this clone: It lacks a known antigen. No base-level quality is on record; no much larger clone is a single base apart.

The collaborating institutions used their own protocols to collect whole blood in K2EDTA tubes. For TCRbeta analysis, collaborators shipped samples as frozen whole blood, isolated PBMCs, or DNA extracted from either of those sample types. This TCR was recovered from a woman of 80 years or more in a cohort sampled during active or convalescent COVID-19. Sequencing input: peripheral blood. The V gene is TRBV4-3 and the J gene is TRBJ2-3; possibly the D gene is TRBD2, per 6 matching bases. The CDR3 region: CASSREPGADTQYF. In nucleotide form, the sequence is TGCGCCAGCAGCCGAGAGCCGGGGGCAGATACGCAGTATTTT.